A single sample is the source of the 20 T cell receptor beta chains below, sequenced in a study of blood T cell repertoires in COVID-19. Using immunoSEQ multiplex PCR, the repertoire was profiled, and TCRdb retains in-frame clones only, with some absent. Of about 39,000 clones detected, roughly 92% appear once; the ten largest clones hold roughly 2%. Sequenced material: peripheral blood. The source of these receptors is a man aged 50 or older with active COVID-19.

V gene TRBV9 combines with J gene TRBJ2-3; D possibly corresponds to TRBD1 (6 bases). The V gene's germline CDR1 is SGDLS and CDR2 YYNGEE. V shed 4 bases and J shed 5 bases, with 17 bases lying between them. CDR3 length equals 15 residues. The CDR3 DNA follows: TGTGCCAGCAGCCCACAGGGAGCATTAGGAGATACGCAGTATTTT. Its translation: CASSPQGALGDTQYF.

J is TRBJ1-1 and V is TRBV9; TRBD1 matches at 12 bases. With 8 bases clipped from V and 6 bases from J, the junction kept 17 bases outside the gene matches. Germline CDR1 reads SGDLS; CDR2 reads YYNGEE. CDR3 size: 17 residues. CDR3 sequence (DNA): TGTGCCAGAGGGGGGACAGGGGGCGTCATTACACACGCTGAAGCTTTCTTT. This sequence encodes CARGGTGGVITHAEAFF.

As concerns this clone: At the DNA level, this CDR3 is encoded by other sequences in the same sample as well. The gene calls are TRBV4-2 and TRBJ2-7, with TRBD1 matching over 8 bases. CDR3 length: 15 residues. The germline V gene has CDR1 LGHNA and CDR2 YNFKEQ. V gave up 1 base and J gave up 0 bases; unmatched junction bases: 2. Here the CDR3 reads CASSQGQGASYEQYF. CDR3 in DNA: TGTGCCAGCAGCCAAGGGCAGGGGGCCTCCTACGAGCAGTACTTC.

This chain links TRBV18 with TRBJ2-4; 9 positions match TRBD1. The CDR3 contains 15 residues. CDR1 and CDR2 (germline): KGHSH, LQKENI. V trimming: 4 bases; J trimming: 5 bases; junction bases outside the gene matches: 6. In nucleotides, the CDR3 is TGTGCCAGCTCACAGGGACAGGGAGTCGAAAACATTCAGTACTTC. Its protein is CASSQGQGVENIQYF.

CDR3 in amino acids: CASRGTDYEQYF. Written as DNA, the CDR3 is TGTGCCAGCAGAGGGACAGACTACGAGCAGTACTTC. V and J are TRBV6-5 and TRBJ2-7; 7 bases match TRBD1. CDR3 size: 12 residues. With 6 bases clipped from V and 3 bases from J, the junction kept 2 bases outside the gene matches. Germline values: CDR1 MNHEY, CDR2 SVGAGI.

This chain joins TRBV7-9 and TRBJ2-2; 11 bases are shared with TRBD2. Germline assignment: CDR1 SEHNR and CDR2 FQNEAQ (reference sequence). With V trimmed by 4 bases and J by 6 bases, 7 bases remained unmatched. The CDR3 spans 16 residues. CDR3 protein: CASSSKVAGGPGELFF. The CDR3 DNA reads TGTGCCAGCAGCTCGAAGGTAGCGGGAGGGCCCGGGGAGCTGTTTTTT.

In its sample, this clone was seen once. The chain joins TRBV11-3 to TRBJ2-3; D call uncertain. The V end lost 1 base, the J end lost 4 bases, and 3 bases lay between the germline ends. From germline, CDR1 is SGHNT and CDR2 YENEEA. CDR3 length: 12 amino acids. The CDR3 reads CASSLVADTQYF. The CDR3 nucleotides are TGTGCCAGCAGCTTAGTAGCAGATACGCAGTATTTT.

The rearrangement joins TRBV11-1 to TRBJ2-3; D not resolved. Germline-derived CDR1 and CDR2 are SGHAT and FQDESV (reference sequence). The V end was cut by 5 bases, the J end by 3 bases, with 6 bases between. The CDR3 spans 12 residues. CDR3 bases: TGTGCCAGCAGCCCGACTACAGATACGCAGTATTTT. It translates to CASSPTTDTQYF.

On this clone: The sample holds other DNA sequences that translate to the same CDR3. The chain carries TRBV24-1 and TRBJ2-1; the match to TRBD2 covers 7 bases. With V trimmed by 4 bases and J by 4 bases, 9 bases remained unmatched. This CDR3 contains 16 residues. Germline assignment: CDR1 KGHDR and CDR2 SFDVKD. CDR3 amino acids: CATSDGGLAGYNEQFF. As DNA, the CDR3 is TGTGCCACCAGTGACGGTGGCTTAGCGGGTTACAATGAGCAGTTCTTC.

The rearrangement joins TRBV30 to TRBJ2-1, with TRBD2 matching 13 bases. V lost 0 bases and J lost 9; bases outside the gene matches: 5. The V gene's germline CDR1 is GTSNPN and CDR2 SVGIG (reference sequence). The length of the CDR3 is 15 residues. As DNA, the CDR3 is TGTGCCTGGAGTGTGGGACTAGCGGGAAAGGGTGAGCAGTTCTTC. Translated: CAWSVGLAGKGEQFF.

This clone was found a few times. This chain joins TRBV4-3 and TRBJ2-7, with a weak D call TRBD1 (6 bases). Germline loops: CDR1 LGHNA, CDR2 YSLEER. The CDR3 totals 13 residues. Trimming removed 4 bases from V and 4 bases from J, with 11 bases in between. The CDR3: CASSRDIRYEQYF. The CDR3 coding sequence is TGCGCCAGCAGCCGGGACATCCGGTACGAGCAGTACTTC.

The chain recombines TRBV30 with TRBJ2-7, with a possible D match to TRBD2 (5 bases). The CDR3 totals 12 residues. The V end lost 5 bases, the J end lost 7 bases, and 15 bases lay between the germline ends. Germline V gene lookup returns CDR1 GTSNPN and CDR2 SVGIG (reference sequence). The CDR3 coding sequence is TGTGCCTGGGATGGCGGAGGCGGTGAGCAGTACTTC. It is translated as CAWDGGGGEQYF.

The chain employs TRBV4-3 and TRBJ2-7; possible D gene TRBD2, 6 bases. Germline V gene sequence: CDR1 LGHNA, CDR2 YSLEER. This CDR3 is built from 15 residues. The germline V and J ends were trimmed by 4 bases and 3 bases, with 16 bases remaining between them. CDR3 amino acids: CASSLEGRASYEQYF. The DNA for the CDR3 is TGCGCCAGCAGCCTGGAGGGAAGGGCTAGCTACGAGCAGTACTTC.

The chain has TRBV4-3 and TRBJ2-2, with D perhaps matching TRBD1 (6 bases). The CDR3 is made up of 16 amino acids. V was shortened by 2 bases and J by 4 bases, with 14 bases between the two germline ends. CDR1 LGHNA and CDR2 YSLEER come from the germline V gene. For the CDR3, the DNA is TGCGCCAGCAGCCAACAGAGGCAGGGGATCACCGGGGAGCTGTTTTTT. Its translation: CASSQQRQGITGELFF.

This chain links TRBV6-1 with TRBJ1-1; 8 nucleotides align to TRBD1. The CDR3 extends over 14 amino acids. Trimming took 2 bases from V and 8 from J; bases not matched to a gene: 7. Looked up from germline, CDR1 is MNHNS and CDR2 is SASEGT. The CDR3 loop reads CASSESGGRGEAFF. CDR3 in DNA: TGTGCCAGCAGTGAATCAGGGGGCAGAGGCGAAGCTTTCTTT.

The V call is TRBV7-2, the J call TRBJ2-1, with 11 bases lining up with TRBD2. J was trimmed by 9 bases and V by 2 bases; bases with no gene match: 6. This CDR3 region has 15 residues. In germline, CDR1 is SGHTA, CDR2 FQGNSA. CDR3 loop: CASSLSLLAGGEQFF. CDR3 nucleotide sequence: TGTGCCAGCAGCTTAAGTTTGCTAGCGGGAGGTGAGCAGTTCTTC.

The V call is TRBV4-3, the J call TRBJ2-3, with 8 bases matching TRBD2. The CDR3 totals 16 residues. CDR1 is LGHNA, CDR2 YSLEER, per germline. J gave up 6 bases and V 0 bases, and 8 bases lay outside the gene matches. The DNA of the CDR3 is TGCGCCAGCAGCCAAGACAACGCGGGGGGCCAGGATACGCAGTATTTT. It translates to CASSQDNAGGQDTQYF.

The V call is TRBV6-2 or TRBV6-3, the J call TRBJ1-2; 9 nucleotides line up with TRBD1. This CDR3 spans 14 amino acids. The ends lost 4 bases at V and 4 bases at J; junction bases unmatched: 4. Per germline, CDR1 MNHEY and CDR2 SVGEGT. The CDR3 sequence is CASSWTGEFYGYTF. CDR3 in DNA: TGTGCCAGCAGTTGGACAGGGGAGTTCTATGGCTACACCTTC.

The chain joins TRBV9 to TRBJ2-2; 12 positions agree with TRBD2. Germline CDR1 and CDR2: SGDLS and YYNGEE. This CDR3 comprises 16 residues. The junction had 6 bases not matched to a gene; V was cut back by 4 bases and J by 5 bases. The CDR3 region is CASSPRTSGITGELFF. The CDR3 region has the DNA TGTGCCAGCAGCCCACGGACTAGCGGGATAACCGGGGAGCTGTTTTTT. Full variable domain (rest looked up from reference TRBV9 and TRBJ2-2): DSGVTQTPKHLITATGQRVTLRCSPRSGDLSVYWYQQSLDQGLQFLIQYYNGEERAKGNILERFSAQQFPDLHSELNLSSLELGDSALYFCASSPRTSGITGELFFGEGSRLTVL.

The chain links TRBV4-2 to TRBJ2-7, with a tentative D call TRBD1 (6 bases). The CDR3 extends over 15 amino acids. The V end was cut by 0 bases, the J end by 4 bases, with 13 bases between. The germline V gene encodes CDR1 LGHNA and CDR2 YNFKEQ. In DNA, the CDR3 is TGTGCCAGCAGCCAAGATATGGGACACCCTTACGAGCAGTACTTC. Its translation is CASSQDMGHPYEQYF.